What follows are 27 T cell receptor beta chains derived from one specimen sequenced in a study of blood T cell repertoires in COVID-19. Only in-frame clones appear in the TCRdb table, and some are missing; sequencing was by immunoSEQ multiplex PCR. This table has 180,000 or so clones, roughly 86% appearing once. Sequenced sample: peripheral blood. These receptors all come from a middle-aged man with active or convalescent COVID-19.

V usage is TRBV28 and J usage is TRBJ1-6; D ambiguous. V lost 6 bases to trimming and J lost 8 bases, with 17 bases between them. Germline V gene sequence: CDR1 MDHEN, CDR2 SYDVKM. The CDR3 covers 15 residues. CDR3 residues: CASRVSHGRDSPLHF. The DNA of the CDR3 is TGTGCCAGCAGAGTTTCTCACGGGCGGGATTCACCCCTCCACTTT.

The chain is built from TRBV9 and TRBJ2-5, with a weak D call TRBD1 (6 bases). Germline V CDR1 and CDR2: SGDLS, YYNGEE. The CDR3 consists of 13 residues. Trimming took 3 bases from V and 3 from J, leaving 9 bases between them. CDR3 sequence reads: CASSEGHEETQYF. CDR3 nucleotides: TGTGCCAGCAGCGAGGGACACGAAGAGACCCAGTACTTC.

This rearrangement joins TRBV27 to TRBJ1-1; 7 nucleotides align to TRBD1. V trimming: 6 bases; J trimming: 4 bases; junction bases outside the gene matches: 8. This CDR3 has 14 residues. Germline V lookup: CDR1 MNHEY, CDR2 SMNVEV (reference sequence). The CDR3 reads CASRLEGAGTEAFF. The CDR3 DNA follows: TGTGCCAGCAGACTTGAGGGGGCGGGCACTGAAGCTTTCTTT.

A remark on this clone: The sample holds other DNA sequences that translate to the same CDR3. The chain has TRBV18 and TRBJ1-6; tentatively, D is TRBD1 (6 bases). CDR1 KGHSH and CDR2 LQKENI come from the germline V gene. V was pared by 2 bases and J by 6 bases, with 11 bases between. This CDR3 region has 15 residues. The CDR3 reads CASSPGTGSNSPLHF. The CDR3 nucleotides read TGTGCCAGCTCACCAGGTACAGGGTCTAATTCACCCCTCCACTTT.

The rearrangement joins TRBV5-1 to TRBJ1-1; D remains unclear. The CDR3 runs 18 residues. The V and J ends lost 0 bases and 1 base respectively, with 19 bases between them. Germline CDR1 is SGHRS and CDR2 is YFSETQ. CDR3 protein: CASSLAGVSRTSNTEAFF. Written as DNA, the CDR3 is TGCGCCAGCAGCTTGGCCGGAGTGAGCCGAACATCGAACACTGAAGCTTTCTTT.

The chain joins TRBV15 to TRBJ1-5; the match to TRBD1 covers 8 bases. This CDR3 is 15 amino acids long. J gave up 3 bases and V 1 base, and 2 bases lay outside the gene matches. Germline V gene sequence: CDR1 LNHNV, CDR2 YYDKDF (reference sequence). CDR3 coding DNA: TGTGCCACCAGCAGAGGGGACAGGTTCAATCAGCCCCAGCATTTT. This sequence encodes CATSRGDRFNQPQHF.

The genes are TRBV12-5 and TRBJ2-1; TRBD2 aligns across 7 bases. V lost 1 base to trimming and J lost 6 bases; unmatched junction nucleotides: 15. Germline CDR1 and CDR2: LGHNT and FRNRAP. The length of the CDR3 is 18 residues. The CDR3 DNA sequence: TGTGCTAGTGGTTTGGGGGAGGGGCTCGGCAAACCCCCCAATGAGCAGTTCTTC. This gives the protein CASGLGEGLGKPPNEQFF.

The CDR3 reads CASIDPSGGHQETQYF. The CDR3 DNA follows: TGCGCCAGCATCGATCCTAGCGGGGGGCATCAAGAGACCCAGTACTTC. The chain couples TRBV23-1 to TRBJ2-5, with 11 positions matching TRBD2. TRBV23-1 is sorted into the ORF group, with uncertain function. The CDR3 contains 16 residues. V trimming: 7 bases; J trimming: 2 bases; junction bases outside the gene matches: 9.

The rearrangement joins TRBV7-3 to TRBJ2-1, with 7 bases aligning to TRBD1. This CDR3 is 14 amino acids long. The germline V gene encodes CDR1 SGHTA and CDR2 FQGTGA. The trim removed 1 base at V and 6 bases at J, leaving 3 bases unmatched. As DNA, the CDR3 is TGTGCCAGCAGCTTAAACAGGGACAGCAATGAGCAGTTCTTC. Its protein is CASSLNRDSNEQFF.

The CDR3 protein is CASSLGRVSTDTQYF. The CDR3 bases are TGCGCCAGCAGCTTGGGCAGGGTCAGCACAGATACGCAGTATTTT. The chain combines TRBV5-1 with TRBJ2-3; TRBD1 is a possible D gene (5 bases). This CDR3 spans 15 amino acids. V dropped 0 bases and J dropped 0 bases, with 8 bases sitting between them. Germline V gene data show CDR1 as SGHRS and CDR2 as YFSETQ.

The chain uses TRBV6-2 or TRBV6-3 and TRBJ2-3, with TRBD2 as a possible D gene (6 bases). This CDR3 comprises 16 residues. V lost 6 bases, J lost 15 bases, and 31 bases lay in between. Germline-derived CDR1 and CDR2 are MNHEY and SVGEGT. The chain's CDR3 is CASSTIWDQPPPTSYF. The CDR3 DNA sequence: TGTGCCAGCAGCACAATTTGGGACCAACCGCCCCCCACTAGCTATTTT.

V and J are TRBV7-9 and TRBJ1-1, with D possibly TRBD1 on 5 matching bases. Deletions cut 3 bases from V and 6 bases from J, with 14 bases between. The CDR3 loop spans 14 amino acids. Germline-derived CDR1 and CDR2 are SEHNR and FQNEAQ (reference sequence). CDR3: CASSFLRQGPEAFF. In nucleotides, the CDR3 is TGTGCCAGCAGCTTCCTGAGGCAGGGCCCTGAAGCTTTCTTT.

The chain carries TRBV5-1 and TRBJ1-3; possibly TRBD1 for D (5 bases). Trimming shortened V by 4 bases and J by 0 bases, and 8 bases separated the two germline ends. This CDR3 is 14 amino acids long. Germline CDR1 and CDR2: SGHRS and YFSETQ. Written as DNA, the CDR3 is TGCGCCAGCAGCCTCGACAGCTCTGGAAACACCATATATTTT. Encoded protein: CASSLDSSGNTIYF.

Note on this clone: This specimen includes other DNA sequences encoding the same CDR3. The J gene is TRBJ1-1, the V gene TRBV7-9; the match to TRBD1 covers 8 bases. J lost 6 bases, V lost 3 bases, and 6 bases had no gene match. The CDR3 sequence is 14 residues long. Per germline, CDR1 SEHNR and CDR2 FQNEAQ (reference sequence). The DNA of the CDR3 is TGTGCCAGCAGCTTCGACAGGGGCTCAGCTGAAGCTTTCTTT. It codes for CASSFDRGSAEAFF.

CDR3: CASSQRGNTEAFF. The DNA for the CDR3 is TGTGCCAGCAGCCAGCGGGGGAACACTGAAGCTTTCTTT. The genes are TRBV5-8 and TRBJ1-1; D ambiguous. Between the trimmed V and J ends, which lost 4 bases and 1 base, there was a span of 8 bases. CDR1 is SGHTS and CDR2 is YDEGEE in the germline V gene. This CDR3 contains 13 residues.

The rearrangement links TRBV5-4 to TRBJ2-2; 14 positions match TRBD2. Germline assignment: CDR1 SGHNT and CDR2 YYREEE (reference sequence). With 3 bases clipped from V and 1 base from J, the junction kept 2 bases outside the gene matches. The CDR3 sequence is 17 residues long. CDR3 DNA sequence: TGTGCCAGCAGCTACGGACTAGCGGGGGGGAACACCGGGGAGCTGTTTTTT. Translated, it gives CASSYGLAGGNTGELFF.

The V call is TRBV27, the J call TRBJ1-4; D not resolved. The CDR3 consists of 13 residues. Trimming left V 5 bases short and J 0 bases short, with 4 bases between. CDR1 MNHEY and CDR2 SMNVEV come from the germline V gene (reference sequence). The CDR3 protein is CASSPATNEKLFF. DNA for the CDR3: TGTGCCAGCAGTCCTGCAACTAATGAAAAACTGTTTTTT.

The chain recombines TRBV4-1 with TRBJ2-7; perhaps TRBD1 as D (5 bases). Germline V gives CDR1 MGHRA, CDR2 YSYEKL. Trimming stripped 4 bases from V and 5 bases from J, with 18 bases between. The CDR3 loop spans 15 amino acids. The CDR3 DNA sequence: TGCGCCAGCAGCCCCCAAGAGGCAGGGAAAGACGAGCAGTACTTC. Its protein is CASSPQEAGKDEQYF.

V is TRBV5-1 and J is TRBJ2-1; D may be TRBD2 (6 bases). The germline CDR1 and CDR2 sequences are SGHRS and YFSETQ. The V gene lost 4 bases and the J gene lost 3 bases, with 17 bases spanning the gap. The CDR3 covers 16 residues. The CDR3 sequence is CASSPGASVGYNEQFF. CDR3 nucleotide sequence: TGCGCCAGCAGCCCTGGTGCTAGCGTGGGCTACAATGAGCAGTTCTTC.

The rearrangement joins TRBV5-4 to TRBJ1-1; D call uncertain. This CDR3 region has 14 residues. V lost 0 bases to trimming and J lost 0 bases, with 6 bases between them. Per the germline V gene, CDR1 is SGHNT and CDR2 is YYREEE (reference sequence). CDR3 sequence (DNA): TGTGCCAGCAGCTTGGCGCGGGTGAACACTGAAGCTTTCTTT. This translates into CASSLARVNTEAFF.

CDR3: CASTGTVYEQYF. CDR3 DNA sequence: TGTGCCTCGACAGGCACGGTCTACGAGCAGTACTTC. This sequence joins TRBV28 and TRBJ2-7; possibly TRBD1 for D (6 bases). V lost 11 bases and J 3 bases, leaving 14 bases between the germline ends. The CDR3 length is 12 residues. Germline lookup yields CDR1 MDHEN and CDR2 SYDVKM.

This chain connects TRBV5-4 to TRBJ1-1, with D uncertain. Germline V gene lookup returns CDR1 SGHNT and CDR2 YYREEE (reference sequence). This CDR3 is 15 amino acids long. Trimming stripped 2 bases from V and 2 bases from J, with 13 bases between. In nucleotides, the CDR3 is TGTGCCAGCAGCTTTCCGGGGAGGATTAACACTGAAGCTTTCTTT. Amino acid sequence: CASSFPGRINTEAFF.

This chain links TRBV6-4 with TRBJ1-1; unclear D gene. Germline CDR1 reads MRHNA; CDR2 reads SNTAGT. The CDR3 extends over 14 amino acids. The V and J ends lost 5 bases and 4 bases respectively, with 14 bases between them. The CDR3 protein is CASSSGEFGTEAFF. The CDR3 coding sequence is TGTGCCAGCAGTTCGGGAGAGTTCGGCACTGAAGCTTTCTTT.

The V and J genes are TRBV19 and TRBJ1-2; 8 bases are shared with TRBD1. Per the germline V gene, CDR1 is LNHDA and CDR2 is SQIVND (reference sequence). This CDR3 comprises 14 residues. With 1 base clipped from V and 8 bases from J, the junction kept 6 bases outside the gene matches. Written as DNA, the CDR3 is TGTGCCAGTAGTATAGGGCAGGGGGCGTTCGGCTACACCTTC. This gives the protein CASSIGQGAFGYTF.

This clone has a single count. The V and J genes are TRBV19 and TRBJ1-2; D perhaps matches TRBD1 (5 bases). The V gene's germline CDR1 is LNHDA and CDR2 SQIVND (reference sequence). This CDR3 is 14 amino acids long. Trimming removed 7 bases from V and 2 bases from J, with 14 bases in between. For the CDR3, the DNA is TGTGCCAGTAAGGTTGGACACCAGAACTATGGCTACACCTTC. It specifies CASKVGHQNYGYTF.

V is TRBV11-2 and J is TRBJ2-1; TRBD1 is a possible D gene (5 bases). Germline CDR1 is SGHAT and CDR2 is FQNNGV. Trimming took off 4 bases at V and 4 bases at J, with 14 bases between the two ends. This CDR3 region has 15 residues. CDR3 sequence reads: CASSSIQVPYNEQFF. The CDR3 bases are TGTGCCAGCAGCTCCATACAGGTCCCATACAATGAGCAGTTCTTC.

This chain joins TRBV19 and TRBJ2-3, with TRBD1 matching 7 bases. CDR1 is LNHDA, CDR2 SQIVND, per germline (reference sequence). The CDR3 extends over 15 amino acids. The V and J ends lost 7 bases and 6 bases, in that order; junction bases with no gene match: 13. CDR3 DNA: TGTGCCAGTACCGACAGGGTAGGCAAGCTGGATACGCAGTATTTT. Its protein product is CASTDRVGKLDTQYF. The full variable domain, completed using reference TRBV19 and TRBJ2-3, is DGGITQSPKYLFRKEGQNVTLSCEQNLNHDAMYWYRQDPGQGLRLIYYSQIVNDFQKGDIAEGYSVSREKKESFPLTVTSAQKNPTAFYLCASTDRVGKLDTQYFGPGTRLTVL.